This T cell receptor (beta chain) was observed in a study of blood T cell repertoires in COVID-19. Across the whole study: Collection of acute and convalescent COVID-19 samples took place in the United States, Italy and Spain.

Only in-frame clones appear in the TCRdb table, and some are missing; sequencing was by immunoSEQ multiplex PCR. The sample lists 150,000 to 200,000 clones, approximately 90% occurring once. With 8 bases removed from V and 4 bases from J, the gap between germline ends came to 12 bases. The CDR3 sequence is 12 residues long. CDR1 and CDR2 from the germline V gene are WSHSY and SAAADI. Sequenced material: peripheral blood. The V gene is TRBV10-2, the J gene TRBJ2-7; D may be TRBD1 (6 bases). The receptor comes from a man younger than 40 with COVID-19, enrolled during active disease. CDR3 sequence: CASQPDRYEQYF. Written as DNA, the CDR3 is TGCGCCAGCCAGCCCGACAGGTACGAGCAGTACTTC.